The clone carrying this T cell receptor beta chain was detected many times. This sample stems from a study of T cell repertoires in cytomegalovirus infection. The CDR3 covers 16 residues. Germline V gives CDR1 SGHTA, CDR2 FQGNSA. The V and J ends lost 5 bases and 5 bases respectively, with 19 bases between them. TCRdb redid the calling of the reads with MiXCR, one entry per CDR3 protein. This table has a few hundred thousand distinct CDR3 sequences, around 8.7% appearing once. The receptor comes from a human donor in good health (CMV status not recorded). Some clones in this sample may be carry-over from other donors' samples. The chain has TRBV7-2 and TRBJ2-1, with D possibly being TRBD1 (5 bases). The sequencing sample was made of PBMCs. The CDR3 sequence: CASSGQIAGRNNEQFF. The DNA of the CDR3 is TGTGCCAGCAGCGGACAAATAGCCGGACGGAACAATGAGCAGTTCTTC.